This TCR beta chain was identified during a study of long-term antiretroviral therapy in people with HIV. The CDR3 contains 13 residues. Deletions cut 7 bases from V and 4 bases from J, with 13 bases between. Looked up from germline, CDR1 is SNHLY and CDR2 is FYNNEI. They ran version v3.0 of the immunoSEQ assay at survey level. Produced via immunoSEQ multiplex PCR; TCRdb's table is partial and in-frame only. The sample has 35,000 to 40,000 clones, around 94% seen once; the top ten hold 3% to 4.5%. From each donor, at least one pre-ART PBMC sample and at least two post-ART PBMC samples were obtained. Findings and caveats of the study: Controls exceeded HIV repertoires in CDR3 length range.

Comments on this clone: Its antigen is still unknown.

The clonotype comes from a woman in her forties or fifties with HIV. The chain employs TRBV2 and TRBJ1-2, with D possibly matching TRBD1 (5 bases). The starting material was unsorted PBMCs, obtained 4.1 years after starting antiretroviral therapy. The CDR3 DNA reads TGTGCCAGCACTCGGGGCCAAGGCTATGGCTACACCTTC. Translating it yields CASTRGQGYGYTF.